This T cell receptor beta chain came from a study of molecular identifiers for immune sequencing clone quantification listed by TCRdb under 2018. With regard to the full study: For a replicate experiment, RNA from around 20,000 or 100,000 naive CD8 T cells was divided into five aliquots, of which four were sequenced. CD8 T cells were used in a methods study to benchmark molecular-identifier clustering-based TCR repertoire sequencing (MIDCIRS) and TCR RNA copy counting. Paper-wide results and their limitations: About 2.9 recovered TCR RNA copies per cell were obtained by modeling, versus around 10 by digital PCR, implying a capture efficiency of 25% to 35%. Naive libraries contained spiked-in Jurkat TCR RNA (around eleven copies' worth), which is not part of the donor repertoire. The sizes of highly expanded clones could end up underestimated when identical TCR molecules share a barcode. Clones above 20 RNA copies held over 99% of molecules in CMV-specific effector cells but under 1% in naive cells. Spiked-in Jurkat TCR RNA equal to a single cell's worth was reported to be detectable even within 1,100,000 naive CD8 T cells. Without barcode sub-clustering, chimeric consensus sequences inflated TCR diversity; chimeras reached as high as 47%.

Library method: PCR. TCRdb names NextSeq 500 as the instrument used. Bulk TCR libraries were prepared as previously described, using TCR primers listed in Table S5. The Qiagen AllPrep DNA/RNA kit was used to purify total RNA. Before analysis, reads from multiple sequencing runs of one library were combined. Per the original workflow: Only reads with exact TCR constant sequence were kept, trimmed to 150 nt, and grouped by their 12-nt molecular barcodes. Reads within each barcode group were sub-clustered using a 15% Levenshtein threshold, and quality-weighted consensus sequences were constructed for each RNA molecule. Non-functional sequences were filtered out, along with any lower-count sequence sitting one edit away from another sequence. Barcode sub-clusters with fewer than 20% of the maximum read count were removed, based on fitting two negative binomial distributions. Through fastp at Q25 and MiXCR, TCRdb rebuilt clones from the public reads, retaining in-frame beta chains. Merged by CDR3 protein, the rows form single entries marked with the most common genes and DNA. Here the V and J calls rest on TCRdb's processing, not on the authors' analysis. In this sample the table shows about half a million distinct CDR3 sequences, 25% of which occur a single time. The ten largest clones capture 0.7% to 0.9% of the sample.

Naive CD8 T cell libraries were made from approximately 22,000 to 940,000 sorted cells using 10%, 30% or 50% of purified RNA. On a BD FACSAria II, naive CD8 T cells were FACS-sorted as CD8+CD4-CCR7+CD45RA+ and collected into RLT Plus buffer. To test detection sensitivity, Jurkat RNA equal to approximately ten TCR copies was added to samples of about 17,000-1,100,000 naive CD8 T cells. Enrichment of CD8 T cells was done with RosetteSep CD8+ T Cell Enrichment Cocktail plus Ficoll-Paque, and ACK red cell lysis came afterward. V and J are truncated by 8 bases and 0 bases respectively, leaving an intervening sequence of 9 bases. Via the germline V gene, CDR1 is SGHTA and CDR2 FQGNSA. The CDR3 has 13 amino acids, counting the end cysteine and phenylalanine. The kept DNA is CDR3 alone, 39 bases in frame from the first base. This clonotype was observed a handful of times. The antigen it binds to is not known. No quality values exist for individual bases; no much larger clone is one base distant.

This sequence originates from a human donor in good health. Some libraries in this study had Jurkat cell RNA spiked in. The receptor chain draws on TRBV7-2 and TRBJ2-3; tentative D gene TRBD1, with 6 bases matching. Sample: naive CD8+ T cells from blood, with Jurkat cell RNA spiked in. The cell subset or site tag for this specimen amounts to: FACS-sorted CD8+CD4-CCR7+CD45RA+ naive T cells. Here the CDR3 is given as CASGQLSTDTQYF. The bases read TGTGCCAGCGGACAGTTAAGCACAGATACGCAGTATTTT.